Listed below are T cell receptor beta chains from one sample, sequenced in a study of blood T cell repertoires in COVID-19. Using immunoSEQ multiplex PCR, the repertoire was profiled, and TCRdb retains in-frame clones only, with some absent. The table has 200,000 to 250,000 clones, 70% to 90% seen once. The sequencing input was PBMCs or T cells enriched from blood (not recorded which). All receptors derive from a man between 25 and 39 years old who had recovered from COVID-19. Both conserved end residues are part of each CDR3. The D gene is left open where the match is weak. For some rows the clone size is stated as once, few or many, or as a class when expanded; others skip it.

clone_size: .; v_call: TRBV10-3; j_call: TRBJ1-2; d_call: .; cdr3_length: 14; cdr3_nt: TGTGCCATCAGTGACGGGGGTTGGGACTATGGCTACACCTTC; cdr3_aa: CAISDGGWDYGYTF
clone_size: few; v_call: TRBV4-3; j_call: TRBJ1-2; d_call: .; cdr3_length: 14; cdr3_nt: TGCGCCAGCAGCCAGGGAGGACTTTCGCGTGGCTACACCTTC; cdr3_aa: CASSQGGLSRGYTF
clone_size: .; v_call: TRBV11-2; j_call: TRBJ1-2; d_call: TRBD1; cdr3_length: 16; cdr3_nt: TGTGCCAGCGGAGGGGCCCTCGGACAGGGGGTAGGGGGCTACACCTTC; cdr3_aa: CASGGALGQGVGGYTF
clone_size: once; v_call: TRBV7-9; j_call: TRBJ2-7; d_call: TRBD1; cdr3_length: 15; cdr3_nt: TGTGCCAGCAGCTTAGGACAGGGAGACTTCTACGAGCAGTACTTC; cdr3_aa: CASSLGQGDFYEQYF
clone_size: .; v_call: TRBV21-1; j_call: TRBJ2-5; d_call: .; cdr3_length: 13; cdr3_nt: TGTGCCAGCAGCAAAAATCAGCAAGAGACCCAGTACTTC; cdr3_aa: CASSKNQQETQYF
clone_size: .; v_call: TRBV5-1; j_call: TRBJ2-3; d_call: TRBD1; cdr3_length: 17; cdr3_nt: TGCGCCAGCAGCTTGCCGACAGGGGGCGCGAGCACAGATACGCAGTATTTT; cdr3_aa: CASSLPTGGASTDTQYF
clone_size: .; v_call: TRBV19; j_call: TRBJ1-1; d_call: TRBD1; cdr3_length: 19; cdr3_nt: TGTGCCAGTAGCTATCTCCGGTTTTTAGGGGGCCCATCGGACACTGAAGCTTTCTTT; cdr3_aa: CASSYLRFLGGPSDTEAFF
clone_size: .; v_call: TRBV7-9; j_call: TRBJ2-5; d_call: TRBD1; cdr3_length: 14; cdr3_nt: TGTGCCAGCAGCATCCGGGACAGTGAGGAGACCCAGTACTTC; cdr3_aa: CASSIRDSEETQYF
clone_size: .; v_call: TRBV5-4; j_call: TRBJ2-1; d_call: .; cdr3_length: 15; cdr3_nt: TGTGCCAGCAGCTCTCCGGGGGGCGCAGGGGATGAGCAGTTCTTC; cdr3_aa: CASSSPGGAGDEQFF
clone_size: .; v_call: TRBV27; j_call: TRBJ2-3; d_call: TRBD2; cdr3_length: 15; cdr3_nt: TGTGCCAGCAGCCCGAGCGGGAGGAGAGGAGATACGCAGTATTTT; cdr3_aa: CASSPSGRRGDTQYF
clone_size: .; v_call: TRBV19; j_call: TRBJ2-1; d_call: TRBD2; cdr3_length: 15; cdr3_nt: TGTGCCAGTAGGACTAGCGGGGGGGCCTACAATGAGCAGTTCTTC; cdr3_aa: CASRTSGGAYNEQFF
clone_size: .; v_call: TRBV19; j_call: TRBJ1-2; d_call: .; cdr3_length: 13; cdr3_nt: TGTGCCAGTACCACTCAGGGCGGGGATGGCTACACCTTC; cdr3_aa: CASTTQGGDGYTF
clone_size: .; v_call: TRBV7-9; j_call: TRBJ1-5; d_call: TRBD1; cdr3_length: 15; cdr3_nt: TGTGCCAGCAGCTGGGGACAGGGGGACAATCAGCCCCAGCATTTT; cdr3_aa: CASSWGQGDNQPQHF
clone_size: .; v_call: TRBV2; j_call: TRBJ2-3; d_call: .; cdr3_length: 10; cdr3_nt: TGTGCCACCCTCACAGATACGCAGTATTTT; cdr3_aa: CATLTDTQYF
clone_size: .; v_call: TRBV28; j_call: TRBJ1-2; d_call: .; cdr3_length: 13; cdr3_nt: TGTGCCAGCACCACGACAGAATCCTATGGCTACACCTTC; cdr3_aa: CASTTTESYGYTF
clone_size: .; v_call: TRBV28; j_call: TRBJ1-2; d_call: TRBD1; cdr3_length: 15; cdr3_nt: TGTGCCAGCAGTGCGCCAGCCAGGGGGGACTATGGCTACACCTTC; cdr3_aa: CASSAPARGDYGYTF